The T cell receptor beta chain under discussion was sequenced for a study of T cell repertoires in MIS-A myocarditis. The V gene lost 5 bases and the J gene lost 10 bases, with 9 bases spanning the gap. The length of the CDR3 is 11 residues. The germline V gene encodes CDR1 LNHDA and CDR2 SQIVND (reference sequence). Produced via immunoSEQ multiplex PCR; TCRdb's table is partial and in-frame only. This table holds 13,000 to 15,000 clones, around 74% found once. The receptor was derived from a man aged 18 to 35 with fulminant myocarditis from multisystem inflammatory syndrome in adults (MIS-A) after COVID-19. J is TRBJ2-1 and V is TRBV19, with unresolved D. The material sequenced was left ventricle heart tissue obtained at autopsy. The CDR3 nucleotides read TGTGCCAGTAGTGATGTTGTGGAGCAGTTCTTC. This translates into CASSDVVEQFF. Supplemented by reference TRBV19 and TRBJ2-1, the full variable domain reads DGGITQSPKYLFRKEGQNVTLSCEQNLNHDAMYWYRQDPGQGLRLIYYSQIVNDFQKGDIAEGYSVSREKKESFPLTVTSAQKNPTAFYLCASSDVVEQFFGPGTRLTVL.